This T cell receptor beta chain was profiled in a study of blood T cell repertoires in COVID-19. As for the study in general: PBMCs, B-cell-depleted T cells, or T cells were the source of the cDNA or gDNA that made up the material.

Profiling relied on immunoSEQ multiplex PCR, and the TCRdb table lists in-frame clones only, not all of them. The sample records roughly 400,000 clones, approximately 92% being singletons. Those enrolled, adults aged roughly 18 to 90 years, came from some 23 US areas. Cohort 3 donors counted as recovered after two negative PCRs, clearance, or resolved symptoms. The germline gives CDR1 LNHNV, CDR2 YYDKDF (reference sequence). V was pared by 4 bases and J by 0 bases, with 7 bases between. CDR3 size: 13 residues. Sample: PBMCs or T cells enriched from blood (not recorded which). This clonotype originated in a man aged 25-40 years who had recovered from COVID-19. This sequence joins TRBV15 and TRBJ2-7, with unresolved D. CDR3 residues: CATSKDVSYEQYF. CDR3 bases: TGTGCCACCAGCAAAGACGTCTCCTACGAGCAGTACTTC. Full variable domain (outside the CDR3, taken from reference TRBV15 and TRBJ2-7): DAMVIQNPRYQVTQFGKPVTLSCSQTLNHNVMYWYQQKSSQAPKLLFHYYDKDFNNEADTPDNFQSRRPNTSFCFLDIRSPGLGDTAMYLCATSKDVSYEQYFGPGTRLTVT.